What follows are 3 T cell receptor beta chains derived from one specimen sequenced in a study of shared T cell receptors in the human thymus. The table came from immunoSEQ multiplex PCR; TCRdb's copy has only in-frame clones and leaves some out. The sample comprises roughly 550,000 clones, roughly 74% of which are singletons, and roughly 0.013% rests with the top ten. The same data also went into a second study, on human thymus T cells.

The sample was thymocytes. The receptors stem from a boy younger than two with a congenital heart defect.

J is TRBJ1-2 and V is TRBV19; 8 bases fit TRBD1. Germline V gene data show CDR1 as LNHDA and CDR2 as SQIVND (reference sequence). The junction had 13 bases not matched to a gene; V was cut back by 2 bases and J by 5 bases. CDR3 length equals 17 residues. This chain's CDR3 is CASSIRPLAGGEYGYTF. The CDR3 DNA reads TGTGCCAGTAGTATACGCCCCCTGGCAGGGGGCGAGTATGGCTACACCTTC.

The rearrangement joins TRBV27 to TRBJ1-3, with unresolved D. Trimming removed 3 bases at V and 8 bases at J, with 17 bases between. This CDR3 contains 15 residues. Germline CDR1 is MNHEY and CDR2 is SMNVEV (reference sequence). CDR3 loop: CASSLTGGRGDTIYF. The CDR3 DNA reads TGTGCCAGCAGTTTGACTGGCGGTCGCGGGGACACCATATATTTT.

The CDR3 reads CASSQDGGERYEQYF. The CDR3 nucleotides are TGCGCCAGCAGCCAAGATGGAGGTGAGCGCTACGAGCAGTACTTC. V and J are TRBV4-1 and TRBJ2-7; D perhaps matches TRBD2 (5 bases). Trimming cost V 0 bases and J 3 bases, with 12 bases left between them. The V gene's germline CDR1 is MGHRA and CDR2 YSYEKL. The CDR3 extends over 15 amino acids.